This TCR beta chain derives from a study of shared clonotypes between healthy human individuals. Splitting the CD4+ cells yielded a CD45RA+ naive subset and a CD45RA-negative memory subset. Produced via immunoSEQ multiplex PCR; TCRdb's table is partial and in-frame only. The repertoire consists of about 610,000 clones, with approximately 97% occurring once and the leading ten covering around 0.057%. The TCR comes from a woman in her 30s in good health. Source material: naive CD4+ T cells sorted from blood. The subset was: CD45RA+ positively selected.

The CDR3 bases are TGTGCCAGCAGTGAATGGTCAGCTTGGGGGGTAGAGACCCAGTACTTC. This sequence encodes CASSEWSAWGVETQYF. This chain joins TRBV6-1 and TRBJ2-5; tentative D call: TRBD2 (6 bases). CDR3 size: 16 residues. Germline assignment: CDR1 MNHNS and CDR2 SASEGT. V dropped 2 bases and J dropped 4 bases, with 17 bases sitting between them.